This T cell receptor (beta chain) was obtained from a study of cytomegalovirus exposure and HLA in healthy donors. Study results and caveats: According to the study, 160 or so TCR beta chains were cytomegalovirus-associated.

In germline, CDR1 is MNHNY, CDR2 SVGAGI (reference sequence). CDR3 length: 16 amino acids. V dropped 6 bases and J dropped 0; count of bases not matched to a gene: 10. PCR used 60 Vbeta primers and 13 Jbeta primers. Libraries were prepared by immunoSEQ multiplex PCR; TCRdb keeps only in-frame clonotypes and omits some of them. The sample consists of roughly 100,000 clones, nearly 80% of them appearing once. About this clone: Antigen specificity is unknown.

The chain uses TRBV6-6 and TRBJ1-1; 7 positions agree with TRBD1. This TCR was recovered from a man aged 55 to 70 in good health and CMV-seropositive. Sequenced: PBMCs. The CDR3 reads CASSLDRVGMNTEAFF. CDR3 DNA: TGTGCCAGCAGCCTCGACAGGGTGGGCATGAACACTGAAGCTTTCTTT.